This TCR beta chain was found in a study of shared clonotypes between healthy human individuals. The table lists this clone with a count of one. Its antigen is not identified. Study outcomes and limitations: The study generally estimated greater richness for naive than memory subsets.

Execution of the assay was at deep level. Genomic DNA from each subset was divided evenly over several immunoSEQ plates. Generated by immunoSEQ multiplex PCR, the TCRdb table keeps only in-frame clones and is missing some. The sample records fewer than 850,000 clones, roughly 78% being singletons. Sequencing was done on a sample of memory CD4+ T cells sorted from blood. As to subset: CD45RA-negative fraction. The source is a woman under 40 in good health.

CDR3 in amino acids: CASSLGDLPTYNEQFF. The CDR3 DNA is TGCGCCAGCAGCTTGGGGGACCTGCCTACCTACAATGAGCAGTTCTTC. The chain employs TRBV5-1 and TRBJ2-1; D tentatively fits TRBD1 or TRBD2 (5 bases each). Germline loops: CDR1 SGHRS, CDR2 YFSETQ. Trimming took off 0 bases at V and 2 bases at J, with 12 bases between the two ends. The CDR3 extends over 16 amino acids.